This passage covers 12 T cell receptor beta chains from one sample sequenced in a study of T cells in Graves' hyperthyroidism and ophthalmopathy. Template material for amplifying TCR beta CDR3 regions consisted of RNA transcripts. Researchers ran a first-round RT-PCR on the TCR CDR3 using the HTBI primer set. TCRdb called the multiplex PCR reads again in MiXCR, with one record for every CDR3 protein. The table has 530,000 or so distinct CDR3 sequences, 46% seen once. Sample: peripheral blood or thyroid tissue (not recorded which). Source of these receptors: a young woman with Graves' hyperthyroidism.

Of note for this clonotype: Mismatch with germline at one junction end may stem from a read error. The rearrangement joins TRBV5-1 to TRBJ1-3; no clear D. CDR1 is SGHRS and CDR2 is YFSETQ in the germline V gene. This CDR3 contains 13 residues. CDR3 bases: TGCGCCAGCAGCACAGACACCGGGAACACCATGTATTTT. Translation: CASSTDTGNTMYF.

Concerning this clonotype: This may come from a read error, since a much larger clone is one base off. The chain is built from TRBV4-2 and TRBJ1-6, with 8 bases fitting TRBD1. Trimming cost V 0 bases and J 6 bases; bases outside gene matches: 7. The CDR3 is 17 residues long. CDR1 LGHNA and CDR2 YNFKEQ come from the germline V gene. Here the CDR3 reads CASSQETAGGSNSPLHF. The CDR3 coding sequence is TGTGCCAGCAGCCAAGAGACAGCAGGGGGCTCTAATTCACCCCTCCACTTT.

With regard to this clonotype: The germline gene is not matched at one end of the junction; a read error may be the cause. The chain has TRBV30 and TRBJ2-7, with D perhaps TRBD1 (5 bases). Germline V gene data show CDR1 as GTSNPN and CDR2 as SVGIG (reference sequence). The CDR3 is 13 residues long. CDR3 amino acids: CAWSVFQGYGQYF. In nucleotides, the CDR3 is TGTGCCTGGAGTGTATTTCAGGGCTACGGGCAGTACTTC.

This clonotype was found many times. The genes are TRBV20-1 and TRBJ1-5; the D is unclear. The CDR3 is made up of 13 amino acids. V was clipped by 6 bases and J by 0 bases, with 9 bases between them. Germline CDR1 is DFQATT and CDR2 is SNEGSKA (reference sequence). The CDR3 protein is CSAGRISNQPQHF. The CDR3 nucleotides read TGCAGTGCCGGACGGATTAGCAATCAGCCCCAGCATTTT.

The chain joins TRBV15 to TRBJ2-7; a possible D gene is TRBD1 (5 bases). V was pared by 0 bases and J by 1 base, with 13 bases between. The CDR3 has 16 residues. Germline V gives CDR1 LNHNV, CDR2 YYDKDF (reference sequence). CDR3 in amino acids: CATSRDRVQASYEQYF. CDR3 sequence (DNA): TGTGCCACCAGCAGAGATAGAGTACAGGCTTCCTACGAGCAGTACTTC.

The chain uses TRBV15 and TRBJ2-7, with 10 bases aligning to TRBD2. Germline-derived CDR1 and CDR2 are LNHNV and YYDKDF (reference sequence). Trimming cost V 2 bases and J 7 bases; bases outside gene matches: 8. The CDR3 has 15 residues. The CDR3 DNA reads TGTGCCACCAGCAGACCGGGACTAGCGACCCGGGAGCAGTACTTC. It yields the protein CATSRPGLATREQYF.

The rearrangement uses TRBV10-2 and TRBJ2-1; D possibly corresponds to TRBD1 (5 bases). Germline CDR1 WSHSY, CDR2 SAAADI. V was clipped by 5 bases and J by 10 bases, with 6 bases between them. This CDR3 is built from 10 residues. CDR3 region: CASSQGEQFF. CDR3 in DNA: TGCGCCAGCAGTCAGGGAGAGCAGTTCTTC.

The genes are TRBV7-7 and TRBJ2-1, with D perhaps TRBD2 (6 bases). Germline V gene sequence: CDR1 SSHAT, CDR2 FNYEAQ (reference sequence). CDR3 length: 13 residues. V was shortened by 2 bases and J by 8 bases, with 10 bases between the two germline ends. CDR3 amino acids: CASSLRRDDEQFF. CDR3 DNA sequence: TGTGCCAGCAGCTTAAGGCGGGACGATGAGCAGTTCTTC.

In its sample, this clonotype was seen a few times. The chain uses TRBV7-3 and TRBJ2-7; D remains ambiguous. CDR3 length: 19 amino acids. The germline gives CDR1 SGHTA, CDR2 FQGTGA. V lost 5 bases, J lost 2 bases, and 28 bases lay in between. DNA of the CDR3: TGTGCCAGCAGCAACCCAGTTTTTCCGTTCCAGCTGGAGCCCTACGAGCAGTACTTC. Translation gives CASSNPVFPFQLEPYEQYF.

The rearrangement uses TRBV5-1 and TRBJ2-7; the D call may be TRBD1 or TRBD2 (5 bases each). CDR1 is SGHRS and CDR2 is YFSETQ in the germline V gene. With 7 bases removed from V and 3 bases from J, the gap between germline ends came to 20 bases. This CDR3 contains 15 residues. The CDR3 reads CASARTGTEVYEQYF. DNA for the CDR3: TGCGCCAGCGCAAGAACCGGGACCGAAGTCTACGAGCAGTACTTC.

This clonotype has just a few counts. This likely comes from a read error, as the CDR3 has no conserved phenylalanine or tryptophan at its end. The V and J genes are TRBV6-1 and TRBJ1-1, with D perhaps matching TRBD1 (5 bases). The ends were cut back, 5 bases at V and 2 bases at J, with 9 bases in the middle. CDR1 and CDR2 (germline): MNHNS, SASEGT. CDR3 size: 13 residues. The CDR3 region is CASSLGTNTEAFS. CDR3 nucleotide sequence: TGTGCCAGCAGTCTCGGGACTAACACTGAAGCTTTCTCT.

This clonotype has just a few counts. This may stem from a read error, because a much larger clone lies one nucleotide away. V and J are TRBV14 and TRBJ1-5; D gene ambiguous. The V gene lost 4 bases and the J gene lost 6 bases, with 10 bases spanning the gap. In germline, CDR1 is SGHDN, CDR2 FVKESK. This CDR3 contains 13 residues. The CDR3 region is CASSRVVGQPQHF. DNA for the CDR3: TGTGCCAGCAGCCGAGTGGTTGGTCAGCCCCAGCATTTT.